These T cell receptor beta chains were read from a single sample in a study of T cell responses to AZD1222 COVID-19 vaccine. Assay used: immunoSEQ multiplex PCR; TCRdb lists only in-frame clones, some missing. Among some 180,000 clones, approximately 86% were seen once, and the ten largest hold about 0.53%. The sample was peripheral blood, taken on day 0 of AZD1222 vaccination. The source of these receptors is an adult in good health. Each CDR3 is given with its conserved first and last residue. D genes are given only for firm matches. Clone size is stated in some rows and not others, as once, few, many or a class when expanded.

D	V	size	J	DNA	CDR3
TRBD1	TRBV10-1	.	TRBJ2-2	TGCGCCAGCAGTGAGCCCGGGACAGGGAACACCGGGGAGCTGTTTTTT	CASSEPGTGNTGELFF
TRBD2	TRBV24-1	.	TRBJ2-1	TGTGCCACCAGTGGGACTAGCGGGAGTCATGAGCAGTTCTTC	CATSGTSGSHEQFF
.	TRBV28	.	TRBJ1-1	TGTGCCAGCAGCCCCCCATACACTGAAGCTTTCTTT	CASSPPYTEAFF
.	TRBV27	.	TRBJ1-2	TGTGCCAGCAGTTTACTGGGGACCCCTTCCTATGGCTACACCTTC	CASSLLGTPSYGYTF
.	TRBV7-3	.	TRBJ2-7	TGTGCCAGCAGCTTAACCGGTTCCGGCTACGAGCAGTACTTC	CASSLTGSGYEQYF
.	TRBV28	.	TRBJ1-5	TGTGCCAGCATGCCCGGGACGGTCAATAGCAATCAGCCCCAGCATTTT	CASMPGTVNSNQPQHF
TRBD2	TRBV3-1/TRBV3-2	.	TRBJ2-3	TGTGCCAGCAGCCAGACTAGCGGGGGAACCACAGATACGCAGTATTTT	CASSQTSGGTTDTQYF
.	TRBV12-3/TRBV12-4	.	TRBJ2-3	TGTGCCAGCAGCAGTCTTAGCACAGATACGCAGTATTTT	CASSSLSTDTQYF
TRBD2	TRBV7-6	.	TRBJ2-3	TGTGCCAGCAGCCCCCTCATTAGCGGGAGAAACACAGATACGCAGTATTTT	CASSPLISGRNTDTQYF
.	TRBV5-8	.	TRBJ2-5	TGTGCCAGCAGCCTGTCCGGGCTAGAGGGAGAGACCCAGTACTTC	CASSLSGLEGETQYF
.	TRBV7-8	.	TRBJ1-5	TGTGCCAGCAGCTTAGCGGATATACATAGCAATCAGCCCCAGCATTTT	CASSLADIHSNQPQHF
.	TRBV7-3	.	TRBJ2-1	TGTGCCAGCAGCCAATCGTCCTACAATGAGCAGTTCTTC	CASSQSSYNEQFF
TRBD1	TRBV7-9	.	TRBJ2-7	TGTGCCAGCAGCTTGGGACAGGGGGCAGGCGAGCAGTACTTC	CASSLGQGAGEQYF
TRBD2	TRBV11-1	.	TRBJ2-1	TGTGCCAGCAGCTCAGCTAGCGGGGGGGCGGGTGAGCAGTTCTTC	CASSSASGGAGEQFF
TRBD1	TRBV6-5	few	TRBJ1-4	TGTGCCAGCAGTTACTCAGGGGGCGGGAATGAAAAACTGTTTTTT	CASSYSGGGNEKLFF
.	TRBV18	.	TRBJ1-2	TGTGCCAGCTCACCACCAGGAGGGGTTAACTATGGCTACACCTTC	CASSPPGGVNYGYTF
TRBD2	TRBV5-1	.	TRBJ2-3	TGCGCCAGCAGACATCCTAATATAACTAGCCCGGGGGGAGATACGCAGTATTTT	CASRHPNITSPGGDTQYF
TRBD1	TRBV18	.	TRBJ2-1	TGTGCCAGCTCACCACTCGGACAGGGGTTCGCGGGGGCCGGGAATGAGCAGTTCTTC	CASSPLGQGFAGAGNEQFF
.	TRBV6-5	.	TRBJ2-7	TGTGCCAGCCGTCAGGAGGAGCAGTACTTC	CASRQEEQYF
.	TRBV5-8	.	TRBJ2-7	TGTGCCAGCAGTTACCGCTACGAGCAGTACTTC	CASSYRYEQYF
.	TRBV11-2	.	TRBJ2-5	TGTGCCAGCAGCTCCCCGACAGTCCCTGGTACCGAAGAGACCCAGTACTTC	CASSSPTVPGTEETQYF
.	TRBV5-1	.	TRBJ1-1	TGCGCCAGCAGCCTATCAACGGGGGCTGAAGCTTTCTTT	CASSLSTGAEAFF
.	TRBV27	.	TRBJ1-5	TGTGCCAGCAGTTACCGAACACCACATAGCAATCAGCCCCAGCATTTT	CASSYRTPHSNQPQHF
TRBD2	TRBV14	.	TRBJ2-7	TGTGCCAGCAGCCAAGATCGCCTAGCGGACCTCTACGAGCAGTACTTC	CASSQDRLADLYEQYF
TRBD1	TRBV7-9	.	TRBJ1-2	TGTGCCAGCAGCCTGGACAGGGTTTTGTGGGGCTACACCTTC	CASSLDRVLWGYTF
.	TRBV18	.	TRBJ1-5	TGTGCCAGCTCACAAAGACAGGAAATTAGCAATCAGCCCCAGCATTTT	CASSQRQEISNQPQHF
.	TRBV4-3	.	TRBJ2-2	TGCGCCAGCAGCCAAGATGGCTCCGCCGGGGAGCTGTTTTTT	CASSQDGSAGELFF
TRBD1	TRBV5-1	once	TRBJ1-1	TGCGCCAGCAGCTTTTCGTCAGGGACAGGGTCCACTGAAGCTTTCTTT	CASSFSSGTGSTEAFF
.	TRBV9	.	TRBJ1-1	TGTGCCAGCAGCGTTGGGGGACCTGAAGCTTTCTTT	CASSVGGPEAFF
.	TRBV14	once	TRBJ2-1	TGTGCCAGCAGCGAATCCTCCTACAATGAGCAGTTCTTC	CASSESSYNEQFF
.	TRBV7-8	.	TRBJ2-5	TGTGCCAGCAGCCCCCCGAAAGAGACCCAGTACTTC	CASSPPKETQYF
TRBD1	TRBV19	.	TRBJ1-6	TGTGCCAGTACCATAGACAGGGGAGATTCACCCCTCCACTTT	CASTIDRGDSPLHF
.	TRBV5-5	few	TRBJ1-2	TGTGCCAGCAGCCCATCGACTACAGAGGACTATGGCTACACCTTC	CASSPSTTEDYGYTF
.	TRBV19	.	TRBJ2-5	TGTGCCAGTAGTATACTCGGAAAAGAGACCCAGTACTTC	CASSILGKETQYF
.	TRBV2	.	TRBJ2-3	TGTGCCACCAACAGGGAGCCCACAGATACGCAGTATTTT	CATNREPTDTQYF
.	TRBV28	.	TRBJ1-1	TGTGCCAGCCCTAAGGGAGGGGACACTGAAGCTTTCTTT	CASPKGGDTEAFF
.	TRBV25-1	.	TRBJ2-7	TGTGCCAGCAGTCCCCAGGACAGCTTAGTCTTC	CASSPQDSLVF
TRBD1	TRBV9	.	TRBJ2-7	TGTGCCAGCAGCTTCCGGGACAGGGGGCCCCACGAGCAGTACTTC	CASSFRDRGPHEQYF
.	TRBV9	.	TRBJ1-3	TGTGCCAGCAGCGTAGGTCCCAGGTGGGGGGCAGGTGGAAACACCATATATTTT	CASSVGPRWGAGGNTIYF
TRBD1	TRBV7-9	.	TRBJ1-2	TGTGCCAGCAGCCGACAGGGGAAAGACTATGGCTACACCTTC	CASSRQGKDYGYTF
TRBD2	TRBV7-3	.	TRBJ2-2	TGTGCCAGCAGCCTAACTAGCGGGGGGAATACCGGGGAGCTGTTTTTT	CASSLTSGGNTGELFF
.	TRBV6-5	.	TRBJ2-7	TGTGCCACCACAGGGACCCCCTACGAGCAGTACTTC	CATTGTPYEQYF
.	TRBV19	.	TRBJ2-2	TGTGCCAGTAGTATTGGGCCGGCAGGGTACCACCTTAACACCGGGGAGCTGTTTTTT	CASSIGPAGYHLNTGELFF
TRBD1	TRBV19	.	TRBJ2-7	TGTGCCAGTACGCTCGGGACAGGGGATTACGAGCAGTACTTC	CASTLGTGDYEQYF
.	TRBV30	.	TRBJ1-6	TGTGCCTGGACAGGCGACTATAATTCACCCCTCCACTTT	CAWTGDYNSPLHF
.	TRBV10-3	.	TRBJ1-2	TGTGCCATCAGAGGACGCGATGAGGGCTACACCTTC	CAIRGRDEGYTF
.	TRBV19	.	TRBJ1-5	TGTGCCAGTAGTATTAACACCGGAGGAGCTCAGCCCCAGCATTTT	CASSINTGGAQPQHF
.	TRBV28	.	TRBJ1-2	TGTGCCAGCATTCCCCTGGGGAGGGGCCTTAACTATGGCTACACCTTC	CASIPLGRGLNYGYTF
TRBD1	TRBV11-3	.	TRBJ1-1	TGTGCCAGCAGCTTAGGGACAGGGCGGGGGACTGAAGCTTTCTTT	CASSLGTGRGTEAFF